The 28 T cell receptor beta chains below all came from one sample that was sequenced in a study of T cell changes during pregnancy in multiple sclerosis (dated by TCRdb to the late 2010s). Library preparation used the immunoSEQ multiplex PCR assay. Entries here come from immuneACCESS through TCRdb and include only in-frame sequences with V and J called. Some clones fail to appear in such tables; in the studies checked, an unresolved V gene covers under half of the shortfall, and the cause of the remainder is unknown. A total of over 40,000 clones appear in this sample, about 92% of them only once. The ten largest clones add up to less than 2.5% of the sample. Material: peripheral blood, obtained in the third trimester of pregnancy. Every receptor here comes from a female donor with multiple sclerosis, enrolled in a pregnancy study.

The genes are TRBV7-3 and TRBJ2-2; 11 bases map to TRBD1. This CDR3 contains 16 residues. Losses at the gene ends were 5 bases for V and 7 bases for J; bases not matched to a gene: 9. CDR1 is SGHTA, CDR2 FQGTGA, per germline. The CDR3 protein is CASSRRTGTGGGELFF. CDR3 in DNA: TGTGCCAGCAGCCGCCGCACCGGGACAGGGGGCGGGGAGCTGTTTTTT.

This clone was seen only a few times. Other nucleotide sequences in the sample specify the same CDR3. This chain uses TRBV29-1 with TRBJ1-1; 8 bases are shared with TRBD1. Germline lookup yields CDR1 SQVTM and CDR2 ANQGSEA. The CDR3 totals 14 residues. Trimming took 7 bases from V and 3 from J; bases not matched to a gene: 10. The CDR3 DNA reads TGCAGCGCAATATCCGACAGGGGTCACACTGAAGCTTTCTTT. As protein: CSAISDRGHTEAFF.

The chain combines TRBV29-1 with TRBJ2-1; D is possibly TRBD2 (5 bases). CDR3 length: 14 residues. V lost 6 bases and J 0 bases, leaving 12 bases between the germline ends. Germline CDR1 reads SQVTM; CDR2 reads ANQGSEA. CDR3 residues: CSVVRDRSYNEQFF. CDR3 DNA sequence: TGCAGCGTCGTTCGGGATCGCTCCTACAATGAGCAGTTCTTC.

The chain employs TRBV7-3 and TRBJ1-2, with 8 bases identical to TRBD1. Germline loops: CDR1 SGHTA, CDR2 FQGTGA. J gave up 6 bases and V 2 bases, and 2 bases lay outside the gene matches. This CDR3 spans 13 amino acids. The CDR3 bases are TGTGCCAGCAGCTTAGGACAGGGAGATGGCTACACCTTC. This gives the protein CASSLGQGDGYTF.

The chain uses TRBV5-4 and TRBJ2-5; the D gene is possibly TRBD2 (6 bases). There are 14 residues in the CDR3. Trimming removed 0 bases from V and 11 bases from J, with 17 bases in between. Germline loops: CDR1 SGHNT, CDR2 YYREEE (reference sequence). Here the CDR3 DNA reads TGTGCCAGCAGCTTGGTAGGTAGCGGAGCTGGGCAGTACTTC. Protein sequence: CASSLVGSGAGQYF.

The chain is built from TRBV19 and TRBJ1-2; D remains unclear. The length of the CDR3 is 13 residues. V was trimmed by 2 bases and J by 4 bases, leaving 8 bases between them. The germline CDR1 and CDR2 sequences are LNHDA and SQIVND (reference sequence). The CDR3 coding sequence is TGTGCCAGTAGTATAAACAGCGGCTATGGCTACACCTTC. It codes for CASSINSGYGYTF.

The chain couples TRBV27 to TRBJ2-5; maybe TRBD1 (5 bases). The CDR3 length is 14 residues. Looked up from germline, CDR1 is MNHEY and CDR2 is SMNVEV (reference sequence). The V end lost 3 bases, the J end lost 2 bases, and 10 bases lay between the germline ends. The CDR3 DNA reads TGTGCCAGCAGTTTCAGGACAAGTCAAGAGACCCAGTACTTC. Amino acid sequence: CASSFRTSQETQYF.

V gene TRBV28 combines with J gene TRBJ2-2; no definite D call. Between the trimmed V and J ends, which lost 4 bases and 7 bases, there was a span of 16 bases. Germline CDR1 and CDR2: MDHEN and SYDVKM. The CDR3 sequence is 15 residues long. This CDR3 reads CASSYLRLSSGELFF. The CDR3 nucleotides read TGTGCCAGCAGTTATCTCAGGCTTTCGAGCGGGGAGCTGTTTTTT.

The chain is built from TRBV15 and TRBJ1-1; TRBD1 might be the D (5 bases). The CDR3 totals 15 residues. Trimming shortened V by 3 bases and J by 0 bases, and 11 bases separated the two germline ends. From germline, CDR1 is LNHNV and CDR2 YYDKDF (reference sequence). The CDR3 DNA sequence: TGTGCCACCAGCAGTTTAGACAGCTTGAACACTGAAGCTTTCTTT. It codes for CATSSLDSLNTEAFF.

CDR3 nucleotides: TGTGCCAGCACCGACGGGGGGGCGCGGGAGACCCAGTACTTC. This codes for CASTDGGARETQYF. The chain employs TRBV6-6 and TRBJ2-5, with 8 bases fitting TRBD2. This CDR3 is built from 14 residues. Germline values: CDR1 MNHNY, CDR2 SVGAGI (reference sequence). After removal of 7 bases from V and 5 bases from J, the junction contained 9 bases not matched to a gene.

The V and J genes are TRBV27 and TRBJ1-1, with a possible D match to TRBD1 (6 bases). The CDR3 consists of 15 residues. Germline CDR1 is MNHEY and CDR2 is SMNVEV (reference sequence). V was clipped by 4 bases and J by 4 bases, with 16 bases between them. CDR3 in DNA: TGTGCCAGCAGTTACCTGGGGGCGCGGATCACTGAAGCTTTCTTT. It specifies CASSYLGARITEAFF.

The CDR3 DNA is TGCGCCAGCAGCCGTTCGCCCGGGACTCAAGAGACCCAGTACTTC. Residues: CASSRSPGTQETQYF. The chain uses TRBV4-1 and TRBJ2-5; D perhaps matches TRBD2 (6 bases). From germline, CDR1 is MGHRA and CDR2 YSYEKL. The V gene lost 4 bases and the J gene lost 2 bases, with 14 bases spanning the gap. The CDR3 runs to 15 residues.

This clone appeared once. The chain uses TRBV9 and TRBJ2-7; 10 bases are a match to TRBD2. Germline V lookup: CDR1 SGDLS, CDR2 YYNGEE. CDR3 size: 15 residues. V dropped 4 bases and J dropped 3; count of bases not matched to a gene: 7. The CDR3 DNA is TGTGCCAGCAGCTTAGGGACTAGCGCGAACTACGAGCAGTACTTC. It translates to CASSLGTSANYEQYF.

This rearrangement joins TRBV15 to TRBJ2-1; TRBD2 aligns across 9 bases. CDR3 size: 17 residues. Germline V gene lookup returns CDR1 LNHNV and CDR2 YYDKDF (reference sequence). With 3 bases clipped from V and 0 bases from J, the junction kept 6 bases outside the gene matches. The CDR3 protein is CATSSPLAGLSYNEQFF. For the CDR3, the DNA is TGTGCCACCAGCAGTCCCCTAGCGGGACTCTCCTACAATGAGCAGTTCTTC.

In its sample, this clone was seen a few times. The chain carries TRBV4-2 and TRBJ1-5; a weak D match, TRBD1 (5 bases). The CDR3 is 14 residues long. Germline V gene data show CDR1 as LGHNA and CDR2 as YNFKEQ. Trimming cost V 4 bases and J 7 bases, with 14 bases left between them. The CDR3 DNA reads TGTGCCAGCAGCCCGGGACTGAACGGCCAGCCCCAGCATTTT. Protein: CASSPGLNGQPQHF.

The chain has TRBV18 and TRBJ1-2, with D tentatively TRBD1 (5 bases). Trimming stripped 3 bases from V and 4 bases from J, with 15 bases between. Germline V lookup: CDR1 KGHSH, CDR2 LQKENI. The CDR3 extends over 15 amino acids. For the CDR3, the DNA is TGTGCCAGCTCACCGTATCCACAGGACCCCTATGGCTACACCTTC. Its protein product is CASSPYPQDPYGYTF.

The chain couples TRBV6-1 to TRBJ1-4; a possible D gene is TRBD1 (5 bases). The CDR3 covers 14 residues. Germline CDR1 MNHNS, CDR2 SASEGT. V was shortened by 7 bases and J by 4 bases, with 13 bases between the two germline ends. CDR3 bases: TGTGCCAGCAAGCCGACAGCCTATAATGAAAAACTGTTTTTT. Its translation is CASKPTAYNEKLFF.

In nucleotides, the CDR3 is TGTGCCAGCAGTTTATTCGTTGGAGCGAGTTGGAATGAGCAGTTCTTC. This sequence encodes CASSLFVGASWNEQFF. The V gene is TRBV27, the J gene TRBJ2-1, with unresolved D. Germline V gene data show CDR1 as MNHEY and CDR2 as SMNVEV (reference sequence). With 1 base removed from V and 7 bases from J, the gap between germline ends came to 17 bases. The CDR3 contains 16 residues.

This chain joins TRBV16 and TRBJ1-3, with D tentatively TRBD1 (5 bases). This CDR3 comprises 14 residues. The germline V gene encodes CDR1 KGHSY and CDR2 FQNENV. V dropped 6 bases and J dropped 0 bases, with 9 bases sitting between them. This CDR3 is CASSRQGSGNTIYF. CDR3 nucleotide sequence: TGTGCCAGCAGTCGCCAGGGCTCTGGAAACACCATATATTTT.

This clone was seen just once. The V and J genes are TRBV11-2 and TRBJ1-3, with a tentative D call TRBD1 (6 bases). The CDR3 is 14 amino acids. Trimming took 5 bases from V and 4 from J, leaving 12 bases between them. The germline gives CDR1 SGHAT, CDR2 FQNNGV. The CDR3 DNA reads TGTGCCAGCAGCGAACAGGGTTCGGGAAACACCATATATTTT. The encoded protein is CASSEQGSGNTIYF.

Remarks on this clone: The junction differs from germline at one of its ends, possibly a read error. The CDR3 DNA is TGTGGTTATGGTAGGGGGGAGACCCAGTACTTC. Its translation: CGYGRGETQYF. V is TRBV20-1 and J is TRBJ2-5; maybe TRBD1 (6 bases). The CDR3 sequence is 11 residues long. Germline V gives CDR1 DFQATT, CDR2 SNEGSKA (reference sequence).

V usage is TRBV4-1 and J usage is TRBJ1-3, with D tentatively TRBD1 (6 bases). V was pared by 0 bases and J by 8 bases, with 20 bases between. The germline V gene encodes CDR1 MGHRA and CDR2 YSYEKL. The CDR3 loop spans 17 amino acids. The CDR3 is CASSQDRQARSRYTIYF. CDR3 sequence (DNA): TGCGCCAGCAGCCAAGATAGACAGGCCCGATCGCGCTACACCATATATTTT.

CDR3 loop: CASSLQFTAGELFF. In DNA, the CDR3 is TGTGCCAGCAGTTTACAGTTTACGGCCGGGGAGCTGTTTTTT. The chain joins TRBV6-5 to TRBJ2-2; D remains ambiguous. Per the germline V gene, CDR1 is MNHEY and CDR2 is SVGAGI. The CDR3 length is 14 residues. V lost 4 bases, J lost 6 bases, and 12 bases lay in between.

CDR3 sequence: CASSLDHWGDEQYF. Written as DNA, the CDR3 is TGTGCCAGCAGTTTAGACCACTGGGGGGACGAGCAGTACTTC. This chain links TRBV28 with TRBJ2-7; D may be TRBD2 (6 bases). The CDR3 runs to 14 residues. V was cut by 2 bases and J by 5 bases, with 13 bases left in between. Germline V gene data show CDR1 as MDHEN and CDR2 as SYDVKM.

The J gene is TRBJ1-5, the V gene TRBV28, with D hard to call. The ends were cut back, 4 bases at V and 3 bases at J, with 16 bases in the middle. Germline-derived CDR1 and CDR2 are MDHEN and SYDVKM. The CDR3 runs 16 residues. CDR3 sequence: CASSSQTSFNNQPQHF. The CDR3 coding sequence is TGTGCCAGCAGTTCCCAAACATCTTTTAACAATCAGCCCCAGCATTTT.

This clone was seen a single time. The CDR3 sequence is CASSPQGSGSGANVLTF. The CDR3 region has the DNA TGTGCCAGCTCACCACAGGGGTCGGGCTCTGGGGCCAACGTCCTGACTTTC. V usage is TRBV18 and J usage is TRBJ2-6; D may be TRBD1 (5 bases). This CDR3 spans 17 amino acids. The germline CDR1 and CDR2 sequences are KGHSH and LQKENI. Between the trimmed V and J ends, which lost 1 base and 0 bases, there was a span of 10 bases.

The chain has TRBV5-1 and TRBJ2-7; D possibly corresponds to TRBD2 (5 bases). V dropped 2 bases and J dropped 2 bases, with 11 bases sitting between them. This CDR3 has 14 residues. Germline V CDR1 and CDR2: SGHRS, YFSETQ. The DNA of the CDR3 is TGCGCCAGCAGCTTCCGGGTCGGGGCCTACGAGCAGTACTTC. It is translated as CASSFRVGAYEQYF.

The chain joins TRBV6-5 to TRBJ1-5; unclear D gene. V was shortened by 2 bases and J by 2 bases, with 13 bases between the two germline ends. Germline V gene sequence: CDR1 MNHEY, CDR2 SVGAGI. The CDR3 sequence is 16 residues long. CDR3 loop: CASSYRAGPGNQPQHF. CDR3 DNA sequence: TGTGCCAGCAGTTACAGGGCGGGCCCAGGCAATCAGCCCCAGCATTTT.